These 11 T cell receptor beta chains were all obtained from the same sample, sequenced in a study of shared T cell receptors in the human thymus. Generated by immunoSEQ multiplex PCR, the TCRdb table keeps only in-frame clones and is missing some. The sample includes just under 550,000 clones, approximately 80% seen only once; the top ten take 0.013%. The same data also contributed to another study, on human thymus T cells.

The specimen sequenced was thymocytes. The receptor source for this set is a boy in the first two years of life with a congenital heart defect.

The V gene is TRBV14, the J gene TRBJ2-7; 8 nucleotides line up with TRBD2. V lost 4 bases and J lost 5; bases outside the gene matches: 19. From germline, CDR1 is SGHDN and CDR2 FVKESK. The CDR3 contains 18 residues. CDR3 DNA: TGTGCCAGCAGCCGACTGCAACTGAGCGGGAGATTGAGCGACGAGCAGTACTTC. Amino acids: CASSRLQLSGRLSDEQYF.

The chain carries TRBV5-6 and TRBJ2-7, with a tentative D call TRBD2 (7 bases). The CDR3 has 15 residues. V was shortened by 3 bases and J by 3 bases, with 16 bases between the two germline ends. Per the germline V gene, CDR1 is SGHDT and CDR2 is YYEEEE. This CDR3 reads CASSWGGLADYEQYF. DNA for the CDR3: TGTGCCAGCAGCTGGGGGGGGCTAGCGGACTACGAGCAGTACTTC.

The chain is built from TRBV4-3 and TRBJ1-2, with 8 nucleotides matching TRBD1. J gave up 8 bases and V 4 bases, and 6 bases lay outside the gene matches. The germline gives CDR1 LGHNA, CDR2 YSLEER. The CDR3 is 13 amino acids. DNA of the CDR3: TGCGCCAGCAGCCTTCAGGGGGCTCACGGCTACACCTTC. Translating gives CASSLQGAHGYTF.

This chain connects TRBV5-1 to TRBJ2-3; maybe TRBD2 (5 bases). From germline, CDR1 is SGHRS and CDR2 YFSETQ. The V and J ends lost 0 bases and 2 bases respectively, with 7 bases between them. The CDR3 spans 14 residues. The CDR3 DNA sequence: TGCGCCAGCAGCTTGGGACTAAACACAGATACGCAGTATTTT. Translation: CASSLGLNTDTQYF.

The gene calls are TRBV11-3 and TRBJ2-7, with a weak D call TRBD1 (5 bases). Per germline, CDR1 SGHNT and CDR2 YENEEA. V lost 10 bases, J lost 8 bases, and 15 bases lay in between. The CDR3 is 11 residues long. CDR3 bases: TGTGCCACCCAATCTGGGGCGCAGCAGTACTTC. Its translation is CATQSGAQQYF.

A few counts support this clone. The chain joins TRBV5-6 to TRBJ2-2, with D perhaps matching TRBD2 (5 bases). V was cut by 4 bases and J by 7 bases, with 20 bases left in between. CDR3 size: 16 residues. Germline CDR1 reads SGHDT; CDR2 reads YYEEEE. The CDR3 DNA reads TGTGCCAGCAGCCCCTGGGCCGGGAACGGGAACGGGGAGCTGTTTTTT. Its translation: CASSPWAGNGNGELFF.

The J gene is TRBJ2-7, the V gene TRBV28, with a tentative D call TRBD2 (6 bases). V was trimmed by 6 bases and J by 2 bases, leaving 23 bases between them. Per the germline V gene, CDR1 is MDHEN and CDR2 is SYDVKM. There are 17 residues in the CDR3. The CDR3 coding sequence is TGTGCCAGCAGAGGGGTAACGGGACTCCTTGAACCCTACGAGCAGTACTTC. Its protein product is CASRGVTGLLEPYEQYF.

The count of this clone is one. The rearrangement joins TRBV2 to TRBJ1-1; D perhaps matches TRBD1 (6 bases). Germline V lookup: CDR1 SNHLY, CDR2 FYNNEI. The germline V and J ends were trimmed by 0 bases and 4 bases, with 18 bases remaining between them. The CDR3 totals 17 residues. As DNA, the CDR3 is TGTGCCAGCAGTGAAGCGGAGCGGGGGCGAGGGATCACTGAAGCTTTCTTT. Its protein is CASSEAERGRGITEAFF.

The rearrangement links TRBV19 to TRBJ2-7; D not certain. Germline V lookup: CDR1 LNHDA, CDR2 SQIVND (reference sequence). With 5 bases removed from V and 1 base from J, the gap between germline ends came to 12 bases. The CDR3 spans 14 residues. CDR3 in DNA: TGTGCCAGTAGTGAGGCAGCCTCATCCTACGAGCAGTACTTC. It yields the protein CASSEAASSYEQYF.

The chain is built from TRBV5-1 and TRBJ2-1; TRBD1 agrees at 8 bases. Trimming took 4 bases from V and 2 from J; bases not matched to a gene: 2. The CDR3 loop spans 14 amino acids. Germline assignment: CDR1 SGHRS and CDR2 YFSETQ. The CDR3 DNA is TGCGCCAGCAGCGACAGGGGACCCTACAATGAGCAGTTCTTC. Translated, it gives CASSDRGPYNEQFF.

This clone appeared once. The chain recombines TRBV5-1 with TRBJ1-1; the D is unclear. The CDR3 spans 12 residues. Germline loops: CDR1 SGHRS, CDR2 YFSETQ. With 6 bases removed from V and 6 bases from J, the gap between germline ends came to 12 bases. CDR3 amino acids: CASMPEGPEAFF. DNA of the CDR3: TGCGCCAGCATGCCAGAGGGCCCTGAAGCTTTCTTT.